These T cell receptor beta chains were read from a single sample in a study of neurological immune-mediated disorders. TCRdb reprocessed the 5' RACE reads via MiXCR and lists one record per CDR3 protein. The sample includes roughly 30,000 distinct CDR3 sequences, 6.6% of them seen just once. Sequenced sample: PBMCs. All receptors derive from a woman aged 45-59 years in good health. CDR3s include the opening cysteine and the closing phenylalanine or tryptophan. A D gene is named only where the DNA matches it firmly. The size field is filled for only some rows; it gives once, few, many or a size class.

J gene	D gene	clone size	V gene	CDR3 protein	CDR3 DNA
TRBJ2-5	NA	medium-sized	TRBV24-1	CATSDLQPGHTTQETQYF	TGTGCCACCAGTGATTTGCAACCGGGACACACGACCCAAGAGACCCAGTACTTC
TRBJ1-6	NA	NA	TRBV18	CASSPSAGITNSPLHF	TGTGCCAGCTCACCATCGGCAGGTATCACCAATTCACCCCTCCACTTT
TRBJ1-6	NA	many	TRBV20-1	CSARDRGFYEALHF	TGCAGTGCTAGAGATCGTGGCTTCTACGAGGCCCTCCACTTT
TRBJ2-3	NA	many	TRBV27	CASSPLGGTNTQYF	TGTGCCAGCAGTCCGCTGGGGGGCACGAATACGCAGTATTTT
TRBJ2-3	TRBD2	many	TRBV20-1	CSAERGLDTQYF	TGCAGTGCAGAGCGGGGGTTGGATACGCAGTATTTT
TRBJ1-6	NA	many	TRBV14	CASSQDLHINSPLHF	TGTGCCAGCAGCCAAGATCTACATATAAATTCACCCCTCCACTTT
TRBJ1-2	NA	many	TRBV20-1	CSATVPRAGTNYGYTF	TGCAGTGCTACCGTCCCACGGGCGGGGACTAACTATGGCTACACCTTC
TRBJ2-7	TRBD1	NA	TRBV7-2	CASSQFGGQPKNEQYF	TGTGCCAGCAGCCAATTTGGGGGACAGCCAAAGAACGAGCAGTACTTC
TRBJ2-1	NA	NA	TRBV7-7	CASSSVVLGEQFF	TGTGCCAGCAGCTCCGTCGTATTGGGTGAGCAGTTCTTC
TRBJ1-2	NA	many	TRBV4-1	CASSQDPNREDRGYTF	TGCGCCAGCAGCCAAGACCCTAACAGGGAGGATCGTGGCTACACCTTC
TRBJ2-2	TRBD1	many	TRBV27	CASSETGYSGELFF	TGTGCCAGCAGTGAGACAGGGTATTCCGGGGAGCTGTTTTTT
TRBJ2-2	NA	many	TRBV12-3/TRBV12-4	CASGRGQNTGELFF	TGTGCCAGTGGCCGGGGGCAGAACACCGGGGAGCTGTTTTTT